A selection of T cell receptor beta chains follows, all from one sample in a study of cytomegalovirus exposure and HLA in healthy donors. Clones were read by immunoSEQ multiplex PCR, and TCRdb kept only the in-frame ones, dropping some. The profile shows around 150,000 clones, about 86% of them singletons. The sequencing sample was made of PBMCs. Every receptor here comes from a woman in her 30s in good health and CMV-seronegative. Each CDR3 is given with its conserved first and last residue. The D gene is left open where the match is weak. Not every row has a clone size; where given, it reads once, few, many or a size class.

CDR3aa: CASSRGPTDEKLFF
CDR3nt: TGTGCCAGCAGCCGGGGACCAACAGATGAAAAACTGTTTTTT
j_gene: TRBJ1-4
abundance: -
v_gene: TRBV6-5
d_gene: -

CDR3aa: CASTPADSSYEQYF
CDR3nt: TGTGCCAGCACCCCGGCGGACAGCTCCTACGAGCAGTACTTC
j_gene: TRBJ2-7
abundance: -
v_gene: TRBV11-1
d_gene: -

CDR3aa: CASSHRQAIGEQFF
CDR3nt: TGTGCCAGCAGCCATAGACAGGCAATCGGCGAGCAGTTCTTC
j_gene: TRBJ2-1
abundance: -
v_gene: TRBV7-3
d_gene: -

CDR3aa: CASSYSQPGSGELFF
CDR3nt: TGTGCCAGCAGTTACTCTCAACCGGGGTCCGGGGAGCTGTTTTTT
j_gene: TRBJ2-2
abundance: -
v_gene: TRBV6-6
d_gene: -

CDR3aa: CASSLSSGSTAEQFF
CDR3nt: TGTGCCAGCAGTTTAAGTAGCGGGAGTACAGCTGAGCAGTTCTTC
j_gene: TRBJ2-1
abundance: -
v_gene: TRBV27
d_gene: TRBD2

CDR3aa: CASSVSEGNEKLFF
CDR3nt: TGTGCCAGCAGTGTCTCGGAGGGTAATGAAAAACTGTTTTTT
j_gene: TRBJ1-4
abundance: -
v_gene: TRBV2
d_gene: -

CDR3aa: CASSLSPGAETQYF
CDR3nt: TGTGCCAGCAGCTTGAGCCCAGGGGCAGAGACCCAGTACTTC
j_gene: TRBJ2-5
abundance: -
v_gene: TRBV5-6
d_gene: -

CDR3aa: CASSLLQGVETQYF
CDR3nt: TGTGCCAGCAGCTTGCTACAGGGGGTAGAGACCCAGTACTTC
j_gene: TRBJ2-5
abundance: few
v_gene: TRBV5-6
d_gene: TRBD1

CDR3aa: CASSEQGAEGIQYF
CDR3nt: TGTGCCAGCAGTGAACAGGGGGCGGAGGGCATTCAGTACTTC
j_gene: TRBJ2-4
abundance: -
v_gene: TRBV25-1
d_gene: TRBD1

CDR3aa: CSASKDYEQYF
CDR3nt: TGCAGTGCTAGTAAGGACTACGAGCAGTACTTC
j_gene: TRBJ2-7
abundance: few
v_gene: TRBV20-1
d_gene: -

CDR3aa: CASSVEEGVSYNEQFF
CDR3nt: TGTGCCAGCAGCGTAGAGGAGGGAGTCTCCTACAATGAGCAGTTCTTC
j_gene: TRBJ2-1
abundance: -
v_gene: TRBV9
d_gene: -

CDR3aa: CASSLAHPHEQYF
CDR3nt: TGTGCCAGCAGCTTAGCACACCCCCACGAGCAGTACTTC
j_gene: TRBJ2-7
abundance: -
v_gene: TRBV7-6
d_gene: -

CDR3aa: CAIRSSSYEQYF
CDR3nt: TGTGCCATTAGGTCCAGCTCCTACGAGCAGTACTTC
j_gene: TRBJ2-7
abundance: once
v_gene: TRBV27
d_gene: -

CDR3aa: CASSAGVFAEAFF
CDR3nt: TGTGCCAGCAGCGCAGGGGTTTTCGCTGAAGCTTTCTTT
j_gene: TRBJ1-1
abundance: -
v_gene: TRBV9
d_gene: -

CDR3aa: CASSSTGNTEAFF
CDR3nt: TGTGCCAGCAGCTCGACAGGCAACACTGAAGCTTTCTTT
j_gene: TRBJ1-1
abundance: -
v_gene: TRBV11-2
d_gene: -

CDR3aa: CASSAFSTGPPYEQYF
CDR3nt: TGTGCCAGTAGTGCGTTCTCGACAGGGCCGCCTTACGAGCAGTACTTC
j_gene: TRBJ2-7
abundance: -
v_gene: TRBV19
d_gene: TRBD1

CDR3aa: CASSSRDRGESTGELFF
CDR3nt: TGCGCCAGCAGCTCCCGGGACAGGGGTGAGAGCACCGGGGAGCTGTTTTTT
j_gene: TRBJ2-2
abundance: -
v_gene: TRBV5-1
d_gene: TRBD1

CDR3aa: CSASAGNTIYF
CDR3nt: TGCAGTGCTAGCGCTGGAAACACCATATATTTT
j_gene: TRBJ1-3
abundance: -
v_gene: TRBV20-1
d_gene: -

CDR3aa: CASSPYNEQFF
CDR3nt: TGTGCCAGCAGTCCATACAATGAGCAGTTCTTC
j_gene: TRBJ2-1
abundance: -
v_gene: TRBV2
d_gene: -

CDR3aa: CASSEPGGLNYGYTF
CDR3nt: TGTGCCAGCAGTGAACCCGGGGGGTTGAACTATGGCTACACCTTC
j_gene: TRBJ1-2
abundance: few
v_gene: TRBV25-1
d_gene: -

CDR3aa: CASSLTGKQYF
CDR3nt: TGTGCCAGCAGCTTGACAGGAAAGCAGTACTTC
j_gene: TRBJ2-7
abundance: few
v_gene: TRBV7-2
d_gene: -

CDR3aa: CASSLPSGDSYNEQFF
CDR3nt: TGTGCCAGCAGCTTACCTAGCGGAGACTCCTACAATGAGCAGTTCTTC
j_gene: TRBJ2-1
abundance: -
v_gene: TRBV7-6
d_gene: TRBD2

CDR3aa: CASRQDRSRADTQYF
CDR3nt: TGTGCCAGCAGGCAGGACAGATCCCGGGCAGATACGCAGTATTTT
j_gene: TRBJ2-3
abundance: -
v_gene: TRBV6-1
d_gene: -

CDR3aa: CASSPPVGGSSYEQYF
CDR3nt: TGTGCCAGCAGTCCCCCCGTGGGAGGGAGCTCCTACGAGCAGTACTTC
j_gene: TRBJ2-7
abundance: -
v_gene: TRBV28
d_gene: TRBD2

CDR3aa: CASSVVTDTQYF
CDR3nt: TGTGCCAGCAGCGTAGTCACAGATACGCAGTATTTT
j_gene: TRBJ2-3
abundance: -
v_gene: TRBV9
d_gene: -

CDR3aa: CASSRKRDSYNEQFF
CDR3nt: TGTGCCAGCAGTCGAAAGAGGGACTCCTACAATGAGCAGTTCTTC
j_gene: TRBJ2-1
abundance: -
v_gene: TRBV27
d_gene: -

CDR3aa: CASRDRSGANVLTF
CDR3nt: TGTGCCAGCAGGGACAGATCTGGGGCCAACGTCCTGACTTTC
j_gene: TRBJ2-6
abundance: -
v_gene: TRBV6-5
d_gene: -

CDR3aa: CASSPAGWNLYEQYF
CDR3nt: TGTGCCAGCAGCCCCGCCGGGTGGAACCTATACGAGCAGTACTTC
j_gene: TRBJ2-7
abundance: once
v_gene: TRBV9
d_gene: -

CDR3aa: CASSLYPLEKDTQYF
CDR3nt: TGTGCCAGCAGCTTGTATCCACTGGAGAAGGATACGCAGTATTTT
j_gene: TRBJ2-3
abundance: once
v_gene: TRBV5-4
d_gene: -

CDR3aa: CASRQGTNTEAFF
CDR3nt: TGTGCCAGCAGACAGGGTACGAACACTGAAGCTTTCTTT
j_gene: TRBJ1-1
abundance: -
v_gene: TRBV6-5
d_gene: -

CDR3aa: CSASDRVGGNTIYF
CDR3nt: TGCAGCGCCTCGGACAGGGTGGGAGGAAACACCATATATTTT
j_gene: TRBJ1-3
abundance: -
v_gene: TRBV29-1
d_gene: TRBD1

CDR3aa: CASRPATGSGNTIYF
CDR3nt: TGTGCCAGCAGACCCGCGACAGGCTCTGGAAACACCATATATTTT
j_gene: TRBJ1-3
abundance: -
v_gene: TRBV28
d_gene: -

CDR3aa: CASSLGTDTQYF
CDR3nt: TGTGCCAGCAGCTTAGGCACAGATACGCAGTATTTT
j_gene: TRBJ2-3
abundance: -
v_gene: TRBV7-9
d_gene: -

CDR3aa: CASSTRPATAVYEQYF
CDR3nt: TGTGCCAGCAGCACCCGGCCCGCTACAGCGGTCTACGAGCAGTACTTC
j_gene: TRBJ2-7
abundance: few
v_gene: TRBV7-2
d_gene: -

CDR3aa: CASSLTTGELFF
CDR3nt: TGTGCCAGCAGTCTAACCACCGGGGAGCTGTTTTTT
j_gene: TRBJ2-2
abundance: -
v_gene: TRBV27
d_gene: -

CDR3aa: CASSLDYSNQPQHF
CDR3nt: TGTGCCAGCAGCTTAGATTATAGCAATCAGCCCCAGCATTTT
j_gene: TRBJ1-5
abundance: -
v_gene: TRBV7-2
d_gene: -

CDR3aa: CASSIGTGARYEQYF
CDR3nt: TGTGCCAGTAGTATCGGTACAGGGGCGAGGTACGAGCAGTACTTC
j_gene: TRBJ2-7
abundance: -
v_gene: TRBV19
d_gene: TRBD1

CDR3aa: CASSPPGLAGNEQFF
CDR3nt: TGTGCCAGTAGTCCGCCGGGACTAGCGGGAAATGAGCAGTTCTTC
j_gene: TRBJ2-1
abundance: -
v_gene: TRBV19
d_gene: TRBD2

CDR3aa: CASSLVAASYEQYF
CDR3nt: TGTGCCAGCAGTTTAGTCGCGGCATCCTACGAGCAGTACTTC
j_gene: TRBJ2-7
abundance: -
v_gene: TRBV28
d_gene: -

CDR3aa: CASSDQDTWMNTEAFF
CDR3nt: TGTGCCAGCAGTGACCAGGACACCTGGATGAACACTGAAGCTTTCTTT
j_gene: TRBJ1-1
abundance: -
v_gene: TRBV25-1
d_gene: -